A single sample is the source of the 2 T cell receptor beta chains below, sequenced in a study of vaccination effects on CD4 cells after COVID-19. Their cognate antigens are unknown. Generated by immunoSEQ multiplex PCR, the TCRdb table keeps only in-frame clones and is missing some. The sample includes about 71,000 clones, around 72% of them seen just once. Antigen-specific CD4+ T cells expanded by the ViraFEST assay with viral peptide pools were then sequenced. Once cultured for 10 days, the cells underwent separation to obtain CD4+ T cells. Having tested negative for nucleocapsid antibodies, the vaccine recipients showed no prior SARS-CoV-2 infection. The sequencing used CD4+ T cells from PBMCs cultured with HCoV-OC43 spike peptides, collected before COVID-19 vaccination. The subset denotes: HCoV-OC43 spike overlapping peptide pool stimulation. These TCRs come from a human donor who received a COVID-19 vaccine.

This chain connects TRBV9 to TRBJ1-4, with a tentative D call TRBD1 (5 bases). The germline V gene encodes CDR1 SGDLS and CDR2 YYNGEE. CDR3 length: 15 residues. V was clipped by 3 bases and J by 5 bases, with 14 bases between them. CDR3: CASSAKGRLNEKLFF. CDR3 in DNA: TGTGCCAGCAGCGCGAAGGGACGGCTCAATGAAAAACTGTTTTTT.

This rearrangement joins TRBV11-2 to TRBJ2-4, with 9 bases identical to TRBD1. The CDR3 has 16 residues. J gave up 3 bases and V 1 base, and 4 bases lay outside the gene matches. Germline V gene data show CDR1 as SGHAT and CDR2 as FQNNGV. CDR3 sequence reads: CASSLGTGAGKNIQYF. CDR3 nucleotides: TGTGCCAGCAGCTTAGGGACAGGGGCTGGCAAAAACATTCAGTACTTC.